Sequencing of this TCR beta chain was carried out in a study of blood T cells in healthy people across ages. Study-level findings and limits: Long-lived donors exceeded aged donors in naive CD4+ cells and diversity.

The study recruited healthy Caucasian donors from Russia who were aged about 6 to 95. PBMCs were isolated at a quantity of at least 6 million per sample. PCR was performed a second time for roughly 7 to 11 cycles using a sample-barcoded 5' primer and a J-beta primer mix. TCRdb independently ran MiXCR on the 5' RACE reads; one entry per CDR3 protein. Here the sample spans roughly 700,000 distinct CDR3 sequences, approximately 31% being singletons. Many counts were recorded for this clonotype. Its antigen is undetermined. CDR3 length: 14 residues. V shed 4 bases and J shed 2 bases, with 12 bases lying between them. Germline V gene data show CDR1 as SGHRS and CDR2 as YFSETQ.

The chain couples TRBV5-1 to TRBJ1-2; D not certain. Sequences were obtained from blood. The TCR originated in a woman at least 80 years old in good health. CDR3 coding DNA: TGCGCCAGCAGCCGCCAGGACGGAAACTATGGCTACACCTTC. It codes for CASSRQDGNYGYTF.